This T cell receptor beta chain was observed in a study of CXCR3-negative and CXCR3-positive naive CD8 T cells. Germline CDR1 SGHKS, CDR2 YYEKEE (reference sequence). This CDR3 region has 16 residues. Each TRB cDNA library was prepared by 5' RACE (with UMI labels). Each CDR3 protein gets one entry in TCRdb, which reprocessed the 5' RACE reads and gives no DNA. The table gives over 45,000 distinct CDR3 sequences; the top ten clones make up approximately 16% of it. The gene calls are TRBV5-5 and TRBJ2-5; checking the TCRdb D call of TRBD1 is not possible without DNA. The sequenced material came from memory CD8+ T cells from blood. This TCR came from a human donor in good health. Some clones in this sample may be carry-over from other donors' samples. The CDR3 region is CASSLGEGAIQETQYF.